This entry lists 13 T cell receptor beta chains sequenced from one sample in a study of T cell repertoires in cytomegalovirus infection. TCRdb processed the reads anew with MiXCR; each CDR3 protein has one entry. Of more than 150,000 distinct CDR3 sequences in the sample, 20% to 30% were seen once. The specimen was PBMCs. The receptors derive from a human donor in good health (CMV status not recorded). Some clones in this sample may be carry-over from other donors' samples.

This sequence joins TRBV18 and TRBJ1-5; D remains ambiguous. The CDR3 has 14 residues. Trimming removed 2 bases from V and 0 bases from J, with 5 bases in between. Germline loops: CDR1 KGHSH, CDR2 LQKENI. The CDR3 region is CASSPGDSNQPQHF. CDR3 bases: TGTGCCAGCTCACCAGGGGATAGCAATCAGCCCCAGCATTTT. Full variable domain (outside the CDR3, taken from reference TRBV18 and TRBJ1-5): NAGVMQNPRHLVRRRGQEARLRCSPMKGHSHVYWYRQLPEEGLKFMVYLQKENIIDESGMPKERFSAEFPKEGPSILRIQQVVRGDSAAYFCASSPGDSNQPQHFGDGTRLSIL.

This clonotype was counted a few times. In nucleotides, the CDR3 is TGTGCCAGCAGCTTTGCACGGGACCATGGCTACACCTTC. Translating gives CASSFARDHGYTF. The chain has TRBV5-6 and TRBJ1-2; D is perhaps TRBD1 (5 bases). The CDR3 runs to 13 residues. In germline, CDR1 is SGHDT, CDR2 YYEEEE. The ends were cut back, 2 bases at V and 6 bases at J, with 11 bases in the middle. Variable domain in full (rest from reference TRBV5-6 and TRBJ1-2): DAGVTQSPTHLIKTRGQQVTLRCSPKSGHDTVSWYQQALGQGPQFIFQYYEEEERQRGNFPDRFSGHQFPNYSSELNVNALLLGDSALYLCASSFARDHGYTFGSGTRLTVV.

In this sample, this clonotype turned up a few times. This chain links TRBV19 with TRBJ2-1; the D is unclear. The CDR3 runs to 14 residues. Germline V CDR1 and CDR2: LNHDA, SQIVND (reference sequence). V was pared by 6 bases and J by 8 bases, with 17 bases between. The CDR3 loop reads CASRDLGPSDEQFF. The CDR3, as DNA: TGTGCCAGTAGGGACCTCGGGCCCTCCGATGAGCAGTTCTTC.

V is TRBV7-9 and J is TRBJ1-1; D is undetermined. Deletions cut 2 bases from V and 2 bases from J, with 18 bases between. CDR1 and CDR2 (germline): SEHNR, FQNEAQ (reference sequence). The CDR3 has 17 amino acids. For the CDR3, the DNA is TGTGCCAGCAGCTTATTGTGGGAGGGCACGGGAAACACTGAAGCTTTCTTT. As protein: CASSLLWEGTGNTEAFF.

The CDR3 bases are TGTGCCAGCAGGCCACACTCGGGCTCCTACAATGAGCAGTTCTTC. Translating it yields CASRPHSGSYNEQFF. This rearrangement joins TRBV28 to TRBJ2-1, with D unclear. CDR3 length: 15 residues. Germline lookup yields CDR1 MDHEN and CDR2 SYDVKM. The V end was cut by 6 bases, the J end by 0 bases, with 12 bases between. The variable domain in full, with the rest retrieved from reference TRBV28 and TRBJ2-1, is DVKVTQSSRYLVKRTGEKVFLECVQDMDHENMFWYRQDPGLGLRLIYFSYDVKMKEKGDIPEGYSVSREKKERFSLILESASTNQTSMYLCASRPHSGSYNEQFFGPGTRLTVL.

This clonotype was observed a handful of times. The rearrangement joins TRBV6-2 or TRBV6-3 to TRBJ1-2, with 7 nucleotides matching TRBD1. J gave up 0 bases and V 4 bases, and 8 bases lay outside the gene matches. Germline V gene data show CDR1 as MNHEY and CDR2 as SVGEGT. The CDR3 covers 16 residues. CDR3 sequence: CASSFSTGTTNYGYTF. The DNA for the CDR3 is TGTGCCAGCAGTTTCTCGACAGGGACGACTAACTATGGCTACACCTTC.

Many counts were recorded for this clonotype. J is TRBJ1-1 and V is TRBV12-3 or TRBV12-4; the D is unclear. The CDR3 spans 13 residues. V lost 6 bases and J lost 6, with 14 bases in between. CDR3 DNA sequence: TGTGCCAGCAGCCCCCAATTGTCGGCTGAAGCTTTCTTT. Its translation is CASSPQLSAEAFF.

The chain combines TRBV19 with TRBJ2-3, with a tentative D call TRBD2 (5 bases). Germline CDR1 reads LNHDA; CDR2 reads SQIVND (reference sequence). The V gene lost 3 bases and the J gene lost 6 bases, with 10 bases spanning the gap. The CDR3 is made up of 13 amino acids. The CDR3 spells CASSIAGGDTQYF. CDR3 coding DNA: TGTGCCAGTAGTATCGCAGGAGGCGATACGCAGTATTTT.

V is TRBV15 and J is TRBJ1-4; 7 bases map to TRBD1. The V segment lost 0 bases and the J segment 8 bases; nucleotides outside the gene matches: 9. CDR1 is LNHNV and CDR2 is YYDKDF in the germline V gene (reference sequence). The CDR3 extends over 16 amino acids. The DNA of the CDR3 is TGTGCCACCAGCAGAGACTTGACAGGGTCCAGCGAAAAACTGTTTTTT. It is translated as CATSRDLTGSSEKLFF.

The chain has TRBV7-9 and TRBJ2-4; 7 nucleotides match TRBD1. Germline trimming cut 5 bases from V and 7 bases from J; bases unmatched to any gene: 14. This CDR3 has 16 residues. Germline CDR1 SEHNR, CDR2 FQNEAQ (reference sequence). The DNA for the CDR3 is TGTGCCAGCAGCCCTATGCGGAAGACAGGGCTGAACATTCAGTACTTC. As protein: CASSPMRKTGLNIQYF.

The genes are TRBV9 and TRBJ2-7, with 8 nucleotides matching TRBD1. The CDR3 consists of 14 residues. Trimming took 7 bases from V and 4 from J; bases not matched to a gene: 10. Germline CDR1 reads SGDLS; CDR2 reads YYNGEE. The CDR3 DNA is TGTGCCAGCGCGTCAGGGGGCAACGGTTACGAGCAGTACTTC. This sequence encodes CASASGGNGYEQYF.

This clonotype occurred a few times. V and J are TRBV9 and TRBJ2-5; the D call may be TRBD1 or TRBD2 (5 bases each). The V end was cut by 0 bases, the J end by 5 bases, with 11 bases between. This CDR3 is built from 14 residues. Germline assignment: CDR1 SGDLS and CDR2 YYNGEE. The CDR3 bases are TGTGCCAGCAGCGTAGGAGGGGCTGGTGAGACCCAGTACTTC. Residues: CASSVGGAGETQYF.

This clonotype was observed a few times. J is TRBJ2-1 and V is TRBV5-1, with a weak D call TRBD2 (5 bases). Germline loops: CDR1 SGHRS, CDR2 YFSETQ. The CDR3 spans 16 residues. The V end lost 0 bases, the J end lost 6 bases, and 16 bases lay between the germline ends. The CDR3 coding sequence is TGCGCCAGCAGCTTGGCCCCGGATCTAGCTCGCAATGAGCAGTTCTTC. Translation gives CASSLAPDLARNEQFF.